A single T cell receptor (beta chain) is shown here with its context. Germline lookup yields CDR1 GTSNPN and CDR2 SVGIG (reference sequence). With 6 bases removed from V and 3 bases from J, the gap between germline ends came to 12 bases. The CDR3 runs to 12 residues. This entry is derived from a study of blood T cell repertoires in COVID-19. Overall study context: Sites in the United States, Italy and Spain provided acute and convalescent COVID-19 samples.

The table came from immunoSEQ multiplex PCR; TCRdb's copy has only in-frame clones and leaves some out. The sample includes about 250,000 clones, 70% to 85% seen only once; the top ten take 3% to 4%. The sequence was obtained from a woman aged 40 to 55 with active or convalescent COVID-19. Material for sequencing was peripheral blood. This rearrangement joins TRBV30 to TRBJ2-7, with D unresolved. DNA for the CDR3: TGTGCCTGTTTCGGCAGAGGCTACGAGCAGTACTTC. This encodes CACFGRGYEQYF.